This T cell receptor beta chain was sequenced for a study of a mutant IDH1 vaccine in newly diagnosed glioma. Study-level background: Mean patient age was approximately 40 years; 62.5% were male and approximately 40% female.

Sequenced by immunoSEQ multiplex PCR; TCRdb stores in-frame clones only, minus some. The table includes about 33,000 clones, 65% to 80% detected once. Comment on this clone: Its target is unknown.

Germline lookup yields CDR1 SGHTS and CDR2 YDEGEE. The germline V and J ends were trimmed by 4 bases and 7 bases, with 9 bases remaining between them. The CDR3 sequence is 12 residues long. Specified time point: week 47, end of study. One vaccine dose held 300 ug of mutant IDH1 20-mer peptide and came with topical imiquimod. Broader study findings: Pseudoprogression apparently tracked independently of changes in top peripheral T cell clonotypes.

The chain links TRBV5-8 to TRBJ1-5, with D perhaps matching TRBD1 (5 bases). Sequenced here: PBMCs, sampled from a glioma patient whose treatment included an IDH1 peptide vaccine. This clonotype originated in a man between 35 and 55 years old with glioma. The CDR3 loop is CASSRRDQPQHF. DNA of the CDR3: TGTGCCAGCAGCCGCAGGGACCAGCCCCAGCATTTT.